The entry below describes one T cell receptor beta chain. Its antigen is unidentified. Treatment reported: over 15 received Ad26.COV2.S at low or high dose, single or two shots; five or six received placebo; per-sample allocation not given. Day 63 following the first vaccine or placebo injection was when the samples were taken. An Ad26 vector was used to express Wuhan-strain SARS-CoV-2 spike as the vaccine. The protocol was immunoSEQ multiplex PCR, while the TCRdb copy is restricted to in-frame clones and leaves out a portion. The table has 500,000 or so clones, 75% to 90% seen once; the top ten hold around 2.6%. The record originates from a study of Ad26.COV2.S vaccination and SARS-CoV-2 variants. Overall study: In the study, Ad26.COV2.S was injected intramuscularly once, or twice 56 days apart. Notes on the study in general: Measurements of TCR breadth and depth may have given underestimates of the total T cell responses.

CDR3 length: 14 amino acids. Germline-derived CDR1 and CDR2 are MNHEY and SVGAGI. V lost 8 bases, J lost 1 base, and 13 bases lay in between. V usage is TRBV6-5 and J usage is TRBJ2-3, with D uncertain. The sequence was obtained from a person between 18 and 65 years old who received the Ad26.COV2.S COVID-19 vaccine or a placebo. This specimen consisted of peripheral blood, obtained in a trial of Ad26.COV2.S vaccine versus placebo. The CDR3 here is CASASQLGTDTQYF. Written as DNA, the CDR3 is TGTGCCAGCGCGAGCCAGTTGGGCACAGATACGCAGTATTTT.